The T cell receptor beta chain under discussion was sequenced for a study of blood T cell repertoires in COVID-19. As for the study in general: Specimens from acute and convalescent COVID-19 originated in the United States, Italy and Spain.

The CDR3 runs 16 residues. The J segment lost 2 bases and the V segment lost 5 bases, leaving 7 bases of the junction unmatched. Germline V gives CDR1 MDHEN, CDR2 SYDVKM. TCRdb keeps only in-frame clones here, not all; method: immunoSEQ multiplex PCR. The sample lists 56,000 or so clones; around 92% were seen once. The sequenced material came from peripheral blood. The clonotype comes from a man aged 50 to 59 with active COVID-19. The chain links TRBV28 to TRBJ2-7, with 12 positions matching TRBD1. The CDR3 DNA is TGTGCCAGCAGTCCGCTCGGGACAGGGGGCCCCTACGAGCAGTACTTC. Translation gives CASSPLGTGGPYEQYF.